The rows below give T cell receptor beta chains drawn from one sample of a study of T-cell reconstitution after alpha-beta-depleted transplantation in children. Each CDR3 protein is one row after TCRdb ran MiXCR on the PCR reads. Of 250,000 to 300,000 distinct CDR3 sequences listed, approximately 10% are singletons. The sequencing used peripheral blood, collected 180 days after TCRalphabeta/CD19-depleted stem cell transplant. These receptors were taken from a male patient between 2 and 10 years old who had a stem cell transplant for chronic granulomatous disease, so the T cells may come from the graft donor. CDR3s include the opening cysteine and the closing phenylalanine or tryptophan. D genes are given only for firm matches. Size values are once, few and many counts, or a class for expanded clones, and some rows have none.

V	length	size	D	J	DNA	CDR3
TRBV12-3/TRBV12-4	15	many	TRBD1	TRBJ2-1	TGTGCCAGCAGTTTTAGGCAGGGGGCGGAGAATGAGCAGTTCTTC	CASSFRQGAENEQFF
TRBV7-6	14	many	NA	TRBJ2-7	TGTGCCAGCAGCTTATATGTTAGCTCCTACGAGCAGTACTTC	CASSLYVSSYEQYF
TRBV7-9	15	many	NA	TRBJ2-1	TGTGCCAGCAGCTTACACTCCCTAGCGTACAATGAGCAGTTCTTC	CASSLHSLAYNEQFF
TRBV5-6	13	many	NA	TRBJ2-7	TGTGCCAGCAGCTTAGAAGGATTCTACGAGCAGTACTTC	CASSLEGFYEQYF
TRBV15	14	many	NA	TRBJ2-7	TGTGCCACCAGCATGCGCAGGGGGGTGAGTGAGCAGTACTTC	CATSMRRGVSEQYF
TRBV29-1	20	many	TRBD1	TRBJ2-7	TGCAGCGCCGTGGGTTCTCCGGGACACCGAGGGGGCTCCCGCTCCTACGAGCAGTACTTC	CSAVGSPGHRGGSRSYEQYF
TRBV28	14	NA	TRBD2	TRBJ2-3	TGTGCCGGCGGGACTAGCGGGGGGGCAGATACGCAGTATTTT	CAGGTSGGADTQYF
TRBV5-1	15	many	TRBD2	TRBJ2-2	TGCGCCAGCAGCTTGGCTAGCGGTCCCACCGGGGAGCTGTTTTTT	CASSLASGPTGELFF
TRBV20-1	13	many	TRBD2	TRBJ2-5	TGCAGTGCTCCCGGGACTAGTCAAGAGACCCAGTACTTC	CSAPGTSQETQYF
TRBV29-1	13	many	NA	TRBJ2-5	TGCAGCGTCACAGGGAAACGACAAGAGACCCAGTACTTC	CSVTGKRQETQYF
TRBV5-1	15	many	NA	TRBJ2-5	TGCGCCAGCAGCTTGGCCTCGGGGCTCCAAGAGACCCAGTACTTC	CASSLASGLQETQYF
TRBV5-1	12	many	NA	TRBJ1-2	TGCGCCAGCAGCTCAGCCGCGGGTGGCTACACCTTC	CASSSAAGGYTF
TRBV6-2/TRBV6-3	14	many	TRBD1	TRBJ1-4	TGTGCCAGCAGTTCTTTGACAGGGAGCGAAAAACTGTTTTTT	CASSSLTGSEKLFF
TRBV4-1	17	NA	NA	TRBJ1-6	TGCGCCAGCAGCCAAGGGCTGGGGCACAGCAGTAATTCACCCCTCCACTTT	CASSQGLGHSSNSPLHF
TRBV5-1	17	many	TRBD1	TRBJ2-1	TGCGCCAGCAGCAACCGACAGGGGGCTAGTGACTACAATGAGCAGTTCTTC	CASSNRQGASDYNEQFF
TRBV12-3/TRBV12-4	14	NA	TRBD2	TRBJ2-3	TGTGCCAGCAGTAAAGCGGGAGGAGCAGATACGCAGTATTTT	CASSKAGGADTQYF
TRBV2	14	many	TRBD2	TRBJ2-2	TGTGCCAGCAGAGGACTAGCGGGAGCCGGGGAGCTGTTTTTT	CASRGLAGAGELFF
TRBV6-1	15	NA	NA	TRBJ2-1	TGTGCCAGCAGCACCAACCCCGACGGGCTAAATGAGCAGTTCTTC	CASSTNPDGLNEQFF
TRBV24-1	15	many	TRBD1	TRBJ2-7	TGTGCCACCAGTGAGGGGGGACAGGGTTTCAACGAGCAGTACTTC	CATSEGGQGFNEQYF
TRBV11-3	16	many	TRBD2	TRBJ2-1	TGTGCCAGCAGCCCGACCCCTAGCGGGATGGGAAATGAGCAGTTCTTC	CASSPTPSGMGNEQFF
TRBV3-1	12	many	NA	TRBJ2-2	TGTGCCAGCACCCAGGCTGTCGGGGAGCTGTTTTTT	CASTQAVGELFF
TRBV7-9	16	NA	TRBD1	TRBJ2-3	TGTGCCAGCAGCTTCGACAGGGGGCGAGATATAGATACGCAGTATTTT	CASSFDRGRDIDTQYF
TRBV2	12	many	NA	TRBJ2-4	TGTGCCAGCGCGGTTGGCAAAAACATTCAGTACTTC	CASAVGKNIQYF
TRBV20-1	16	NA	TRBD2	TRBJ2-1	TGCAGTGCCTTGACTAGCGGGTCAAGCTCCCACAATGAGCAGTTCTTC	CSALTSGSSSHNEQFF
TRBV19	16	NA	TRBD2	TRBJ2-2	TGTGCCAGTAGTAATCCCGGGACTACGAACACCGGGGAGCTGTTTTTT	CASSNPGTTNTGELFF
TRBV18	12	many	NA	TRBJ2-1	TGTGCCAGCTCCCCATCTAACAATGAGCAGTTCTTC	CASSPSNNEQFF
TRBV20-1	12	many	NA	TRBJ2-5	TGCAGTGCTAGAGAGATCCAAGAGACCCAGTACTTC	CSAREIQETQYF
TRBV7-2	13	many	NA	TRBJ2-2	TGTGCCAGCAGCTTCCCAGGGGCCGGGGAGCTGTTTTTT	CASSFPGAGELFF
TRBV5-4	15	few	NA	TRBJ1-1	TGTGCCAGCAGCCCAACCCTCGGGGCAGACACTGAAGCTTTCTTT	CASSPTLGADTEAFF
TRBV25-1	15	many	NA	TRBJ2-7	TGTGCCAGCAGTGATGGGCAGAGTCCTCCCTACGAGCAGTACTTC	CASSDGQSPPYEQYF
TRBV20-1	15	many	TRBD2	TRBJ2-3	TGCAGTGCTGGGACTAGCGGGATAAGAACAGATACGCAGTATTTT	CSAGTSGIRTDTQYF
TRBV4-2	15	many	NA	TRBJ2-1	TGTGCCAGCAGCCAAGATTGGACAAGAAACAATGAGCAGTTCTTC	CASSQDWTRNNEQFF
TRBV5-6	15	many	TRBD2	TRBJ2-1	TGTGCCAGCAGCTTCGGCCTAGCGGGGGTTTATGAGCAGTTCTTC	CASSFGLAGVYEQFF
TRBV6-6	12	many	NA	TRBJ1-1	TGTGCCAGCAGTTACGTCGGTTCTGAAGCTTTCTTT	CASSYVGSEAFF
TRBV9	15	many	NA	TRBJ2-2	TGTGCCAGCAGCGTAGCCAGCGCGAACACCGGGGAGCTGTTTTTT	CASSVASANTGELFF
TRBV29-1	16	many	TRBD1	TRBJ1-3	TGCAGCGTTGCCGCACAGGGGATAGACTCTGGAAACACCATATATTTT	CSVAAQGIDSGNTIYF
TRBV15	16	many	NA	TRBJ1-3	TGTGCCACCAGCAGAGAAGTTCGGGGTTCTGGAAACACCATATATTTT	CATSREVRGSGNTIYF
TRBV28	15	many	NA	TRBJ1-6	TGTGCCAGCAGCCACCCCGGGCAGGCCAATTCACCCCTCCACTTT	CASSHPGQANSPLHF
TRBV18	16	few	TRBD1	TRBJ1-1	TGTGCCAGCTCACCCCGACAGGGGGCCCTAGGAGGTGAAGCTTTCTTT	CASSPRQGALGGEAFF
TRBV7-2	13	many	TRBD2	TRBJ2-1	TGTGCCAGCAGCTTAGTAAGAGCGGGGGGGGAGTTCTTC	CASSLVRAGGEFF
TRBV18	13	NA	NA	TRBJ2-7	TGTGCCAGCTCACCGATGCCCGGGTACGAGCAGTACTTC	CASSPMPGYEQYF